These 8 T cell receptor beta chains were all obtained from the same sample, sequenced in a study of blood T cells in healthy people across ages. Combining a sample-barcoded 5' primer with a J-beta primer mix, a second PCR ran for roughly 6 to 11 cycles. MiXCR was run by TCRdb on the 5' RACE reads, yielding one entry per CDR3 protein. The sample yields about 640,000 distinct CDR3 sequences, about 54% seen once. The sample was blood. Every receptor here comes from a man aged 60-69 years in good health.

This clonotype has just a few counts. This rearrangement joins TRBV27 to TRBJ2-1; D remains unclear. The CDR3 runs 13 residues. The germline V and J ends were trimmed by 8 bases and 7 bases, with 15 bases remaining between them. Germline V gene sequence: CDR1 MNHEY, CDR2 SMNVEV (reference sequence). CDR3 in amino acids: CASSPAVMNEQFF. DNA of the CDR3: TGTGCCAGCTCGCCGGCGGTGATGAATGAGCAGTTCTTC.

The chain has TRBV28 and TRBJ1-2; D is perhaps TRBD1 (5 bases). The CDR3 is 15 amino acids. Germline assignment: CDR1 MDHEN and CDR2 SYDVKM. The ends were cut back, 5 bases at V and 1 base at J, with 14 bases in the middle. CDR3 amino acids: CASSPGTWDNYGYTF. CDR3 bases: TGTGCCAGCAGTCCGGGGACGTGGGATAACTATGGCTACACCTTC.

The rearrangement links TRBV2 to TRBJ2-7; D is perhaps TRBD1 or TRBD2 (5 bases each). V was clipped by 10 bases and J by 0 bases, with 16 bases between them. The germline V gene encodes CDR1 SNHLY and CDR2 FYNNEI. This CDR3 is built from 14 residues. CDR3: CAMGSGTPSYEQYF. The CDR3 DNA follows: TGTGCCATGGGGTCAGGGACCCCCTCCTACGAGCAGTACTTC.

This chain connects TRBV24-1 to TRBJ2-3, with 8 bases lining up with TRBD2. The length of the CDR3 is 16 residues. Germline assignment: CDR1 KGHDR and CDR2 SFDVKD. J was trimmed by 4 bases and V by 3 bases; bases with no gene match: 8. In DNA, the CDR3 is TGTGCCACCAGTGATACGGGGGGGGGCAACCCAGATACGCAGTATTTT. Its translation is CATSDTGGGNPDTQYF.

In this sample, this clonotype turned up a few times. V and J are TRBV12-3 or TRBV12-4 and TRBJ2-5; D gene ambiguous. This CDR3 spans 13 amino acids. The V gene lost 3 bases and the J gene lost 1 base, with 6 bases spanning the gap. The CDR3 sequence is CASSLVIQETQYF. The CDR3 bases are TGTGCCAGCAGTTTGGTAATCCAAGAGACCCAGTACTTC.

This chain uses TRBV3-1 with TRBJ2-4; the D is unclear. The J call is doubtful: the DNA matches TRBJ2-5 better. Germline-derived CDR1 and CDR2 are LGHDT and YNNKEL (reference sequence). The CDR3 is 14 residues long. CDR3 in DNA: TGTGCCAGCAGCCTTCGGCTAGGAAAAGAGACCCAGTACTTC. This gives the protein CASSLRLGKETQYF.

The sample holds a few counts of this clonotype. The chain carries TRBV20-1 and TRBJ2-2, with TRBD1 matching 9 bases. With V trimmed by 3 bases and J by 9 bases, 11 bases remained unmatched. The CDR3 is made up of 15 amino acids. Germline loops: CDR1 DFQATT, CDR2 SNEGSKA (reference sequence). CDR3: CSASKRTGESRELFF. As DNA, the CDR3 is TGCAGTGCTAGTAAAAGGACAGGGGAGAGTCGGGAGCTGTTTTTT.

CDR3: CSVPGQGGGYTF. The DNA for the CDR3 is TGCAGCGTCCCGGGACAGGGGGGCGGCTACACCTTC. The gene calls are TRBV29-1 and TRBJ1-2; 11 bases map to TRBD1. The J segment lost 8 bases and the V segment lost 6 bases, leaving 5 bases of the junction unmatched. CDR1 and CDR2 from the germline V gene are SQVTM and ANQGSEA. The length of the CDR3 is 12 residues.